This section outlines one T cell receptor (beta chain) sequence together with its context. The source of the sample is a study of shared clonotypes between healthy human individuals. Only CD45RO-negative cells positively selected for CCR7 counted as naive CD8 cells, so terminally differentiated effector memory CD45RA+ cells were excluded. Measured with immunoSEQ multiplex PCR; TCRdb has only the in-frame clones, and not every one. The data contain about 590,000 clones, nearly 97% of them seen just once; the ten biggest clones take up over 0.09%. The germline V gene has CDR1 ENHRY and CDR2 SYGVKD. Trimming stripped 6 bases from V and 3 bases from J, with 14 bases between. This CDR3 is built from 14 residues.

Input material: naive CD8+ T cells sorted from blood. This sequence was found in a woman younger than 45 in good health. The V call is TRBV10-3, the J call TRBJ1-1, with D perhaps matching TRBD1 (6 bases). In DNA form, the CDR3 reads TGTGCCATCAGGCAGGGGCGAGGGGACACTGAAGCTTTCTTT. Protein product: CAIRQGRGDTEAFF.